This T cell receptor (beta chain) stems from a study of vaccination effects on CD4 cells after COVID-19. For this clone: Its antigen is unidentified.

Expansion of antigen-specific CD4+ T cells with viral peptide pools was carried out by the ViraFEST assay before sequencing. Subsequent to approximately 9 days of culture, CD4+ T cells were isolated. By PCR, the person was confirmed to have had SARS-CoV-2 infection between March and December 2020. Culturing of around 2 million PBMC per well took place with around 9 IU/ml IL-2 and about 10 ug/ml peptides. Clones were sequenced by immunoSEQ multiplex PCR, and TCRdb holds only the in-frame ones, with some missing. The sample records approximately 29,000 clones, more than 60% being singletons. CDR1 is SGHTA and CDR2 is FQGNSA in the germline V gene. This CDR3 contains 13 residues. V dropped 0 bases and J dropped 8 bases, with 9 bases sitting between them. Findings of the study overall: Substantial clonal contraction characterized both infection- and vaccine-induced clones late after vaccination.

Sample: CD4+ T cells from PBMCs cultured with a peptide pool, taken before COVID-19 vaccination. The chain is built from TRBV7-2 and TRBJ2-3; D is undetermined. The sequence derives from a human donor who had a prior SARS-CoV-2 infection. The CDR3 reads CASSLAWDGTQYF. The CDR3 DNA sequence: TGTGCCAGCAGCTTAGCGTGGGATGGTACGCAGTATTTT.